The clone carrying this TCR beta chain was counted many times. Arm-PCR of CDR3 regions and iRepertoire HTBI primers were used to build TCR beta libraries. TCRdb called the multiplex PCR reads again in MiXCR, with one record for every CDR3 protein. Of hundreds of thousands of distinct CDR3 sequences in the sample, about 16% are singletons; the top ten hold around 10%. The data derive from a study of regulatory T cells in long-lasting Graves disease. Time point given: newly diagnosed GD, antithyroid drugs for less than 3 months. TCR sequences were obtained from RNA taken from PBMCs. Trimming left V 4 bases short and J 1 base short, with 10 bases between. The CDR3 loop spans 15 amino acids. CDR1 is KGHDR, CDR2 SFDVKD, per germline. These data were also filed under a second study, of T cells in Graves' hyperthyroidism and ophthalmopathy.

This receptor was taken from a young woman with Graves disease. The V gene is TRBV24-1, the J gene TRBJ2-1; possibly TRBD2 for D (6 bases). This specimen was peripheral blood mononuclear cells (PBMCs), taken at new diagnosis, from a patient treated with antithyroid drugs. The CDR3 reads CATSEVGGSYNEQFF. CDR3 DNA sequence: TGTGCCACCAGTGAGGTGGGGGGTTCCTACAATGAGCAGTTCTTC.